This T cell receptor beta chain was sequenced during a study of spatial heterogeneity in lung cancer. Study context: Raw reads showed each unique TCR and UMI combination turning up more than ten times on average.

Every individual TCR cDNA molecule carried its own unique molecular identifier, which allowed correction of PCR and sequencing errors. TCRdb re-analysed the 5' RACE reads in MiXCR, keeping a single row per CDR3 protein. This table holds some 100,000 distinct CDR3 sequences, 9.5% to 15% found once. Time point of the sample: sample taken at primary tumor resection. By share, this clonotype ranks as large (0.1 to 1%). The sequence derives from a male donor with early-stage non-small cell lung cancer. Sequenced here: PBMCs, sampled at surgery.

The DNA for the CDR3 is TGTGCCAGCAGTCCCGGGGGAATGGCTCAAAATAGCAATCAGCCCCAGCATTTT. It codes for CASSPGGMAQNSNQPQHF. J is TRBJ1-5 and V is TRBV6-6; possible D gene TRBD1, 5 bases. Germline assignment: CDR1 MNHNY and CDR2 SVGAGI (reference sequence). The CDR3 length is 18 residues. V was pared by 5 bases and J by 0 bases, with 20 bases between.